One sample yielded the 30 T cell receptor beta chains listed below, sequenced in a study of T cell responses to AZD1222 COVID-19 vaccine. Using immunoSEQ multiplex PCR, the repertoire was profiled, and TCRdb retains in-frame clones only, with some absent. The sample has 110,000 to 150,000 clones, roughly 91% seen once. The input for sequencing was peripheral blood, taken on day 0 of AZD1222 vaccination. These receptors came from an adult in good health.

The V call is TRBV28, the J call TRBJ1-5; the D gene is possibly TRBD1 (5 bases). V was pared by 4 bases and J by 4 bases, with 8 bases between. This CDR3 region has 13 residues. Germline CDR1 and CDR2: MDHEN and SYDVKM. CDR3 coding DNA: TGTGCCAGCAGTTCTGACAGTAATCAGCCCCAGCATTTT. It translates to CASSSDSNQPQHF. Filled out from reference TRBV28 and TRBJ1-5, the complete variable domain reads DVKVTQSSRYLVKRTGEKVFLECVQDMDHENMFWYRQDPGLGLRLIYFSYDVKMKEKGDIPEGYSVSREKKERFSLILESASTNQTSMYLCASSSDSNQPQHFGDGTRLSIL.

The V and J genes are TRBV7-8 and TRBJ1-2; D is uncertain. Germline V lookup: CDR1 SGHVS, CDR2 FQNEAQ. The CDR3 runs 13 residues. V was trimmed by 3 bases and J by 2 bases, leaving 7 bases between them. CDR3 sequence (DNA): TGTGCCAGCAGCTTGACTAACAACTATGGCTACACCTTC. It translates to CASSLTNNYGYTF.

The gene calls are TRBV30 and TRBJ2-1; D ambiguous. Germline CDR1 reads GTSNPN; CDR2 reads SVGIG (reference sequence). Trimming took 0 bases from V and 15 from J, leaving 18 bases between them. The CDR3 totals 13 residues. CDR3 sequence (DNA): TGTGCCTGGAGTGTAGGGTATAAAGATTATCGGTTCTTC. Protein product: CAWSVGYKDYRFF. The full variable domain, completed using reference TRBV30 and TRBJ2-1, is SQTIHQWPATLVQPVGSPLSLECTVEGTSNPNLYWYRQAAGRGLQLLFYSVGIGQISSEVPQNLSASRPQDRQFILSSKKLLLSDSGFYLCAWSVGYKDYRFFGPGTRLTVL.

The rearrangement links TRBV9 to TRBJ1-2; no reliable D call. The CDR3 extends over 15 amino acids. Trimming removed 4 bases from V and 4 bases from J, with 17 bases in between. Germline values: CDR1 SGDLS, CDR2 YYNGEE. The CDR3 region has the DNA TGTGCCAGCAGCCCCACCGTTGTTCAGACCTATGGCTACACCTTC. Its translation is CASSPTVVQTYGYTF.

The J gene is TRBJ1-1, the V gene TRBV19; a possible D gene is TRBD1 (5 bases). The V end lost 3 bases, the J end lost 1 base, and 9 bases lay between the germline ends. Germline loops: CDR1 LNHDA, CDR2 SQIVND (reference sequence). This CDR3 is built from 14 residues. The CDR3 sequence is CASSITGANTEAFF. In DNA form, the CDR3 reads TGTGCCAGTAGTATTACTGGGGCGAACACTGAAGCTTTCTTT.

V usage is TRBV4-2 and J usage is TRBJ1-2, with D unclear. Germline values: CDR1 LGHNA, CDR2 YNFKEQ. V was clipped by 4 bases and J by 2 bases, with 11 bases between them. The CDR3 is made up of 14 amino acids. The CDR3 bases are TGTGCCAGCAGCCCGCGGACCGGGAACTATGGCTACACCTTC. Its protein product is CASSPRTGNYGYTF.

V is TRBV7-2 and J is TRBJ1-2; no clear D gene. The CDR3 contains 16 residues. V gave up 3 bases and J gave up 0 bases, with 14 bases separating them. CDR1 is SGHTA, CDR2 FQGNSA, per germline. The DNA for the CDR3 is TGTGCCAGCAGCTTGACCGGGCCTCGAGCTAACTATGGCTACACCTTC. Encoded protein: CASSLTGPRANYGYTF.

This sequence joins TRBV19 and TRBJ1-1, with 7 bases lining up with TRBD1. V trimming: 4 bases; J trimming: 1 base; junction bases outside the gene matches: 6. The CDR3 length is 15 residues. CDR1 and CDR2 (germline): LNHDA, SQIVND (reference sequence). Written as DNA, the CDR3 is TGTGCCAGTAGTACAGGGGGGATCGGGAACACTGAAGCTTTCTTT. This translates into CASSTGGIGNTEAFF.

This clone was detected only once. The rearrangement joins TRBV11-3 to TRBJ2-3; D tentatively reads TRBD1 or TRBD2 (5 bases each). The CDR3 extends over 15 amino acids. Per germline, CDR1 SGHNT and CDR2 YENEEA. Trimming took off 0 bases at V and 8 bases at J, with 15 bases between the two ends. The CDR3: CASSLDLPGRGTQYF. DNA for the CDR3: TGTGCCAGCAGCTTAGATCTCCCGGGAAGGGGTACGCAGTATTTT.

The chain employs TRBV7-2 and TRBJ2-5; 10 bases fit TRBD2. V was pared by 6 bases and J by 4 bases, with 8 bases of the junction left unmatched. Germline values: CDR1 SGHTA, CDR2 FQGNSA. This CDR3 has 15 residues. The CDR3 bases are TGTGCCAGCAGTAGGAGCGGGGGGGCAGGAGAGACCCAGTACTTC. Translated: CASSRSGGAGETQYF.

The V and J genes are TRBV20-1 and TRBJ2-5; 7 nucleotides line up with TRBD1. The germline gives CDR1 DFQATT, CDR2 SNEGSKA (reference sequence). This CDR3 comprises 15 residues. With V trimmed by 3 bases and J by 2 bases, 9 bases remained unmatched. CDR3 region: CSASYNRGVQETQYF. CDR3 DNA sequence: TGCAGTGCTAGTTACAACAGGGGAGTACAAGAGACCCAGTACTTC.

This rearrangement joins TRBV19 to TRBJ2-7; TRBD1 matches at 12 bases. The CDR3 covers 19 residues. Germline V gene sequence: CDR1 LNHDA, CDR2 SQIVND (reference sequence). V shed 9 bases and J 0 bases; nucleotides not matched to a gene: 18. The CDR3 here is CARTQHRDRGPPTSYEQYF. In nucleotides, the CDR3 is TGTGCCAGGACGCAACACCGGGACAGGGGGCCCCCTACCTCCTACGAGCAGTACTTC.

This clone appeared a few times. The chain joins TRBV7-2 to TRBJ1-5; no definite D call. The ends were cut back, 4 bases at V and 8 bases at J, with 12 bases in the middle. CDR1 SGHTA and CDR2 FQGNSA come from the germline V gene. The CDR3 length is 13 residues. The CDR3 nucleotides read TGTGCCAGCAGCTCCCTGATCGCGGAGCCCCAGCATTTT. This translates into CASSSLIAEPQHF.

This chain links TRBV19 with TRBJ2-3, with no clear D. Germline values: CDR1 LNHDA, CDR2 SQIVND (reference sequence). The CDR3 contains 14 residues. Trimming took 9 bases from V and 5 from J, leaving 18 bases between them. CDR3 residues: CASQLYANRDTQYF. DNA of the CDR3: TGTGCCAGCCAGCTTTACGCTAACCGAGATACGCAGTATTTT.

This chain uses TRBV2 with TRBJ1-6; weak D call: TRBD1 (6 bases). Trimming removed 1 base from V and 7 bases from J, with 14 bases in between. The CDR3 is 16 residues long. Looked up from germline, CDR1 is SNHLY and CDR2 is FYNNEI. CDR3 DNA: TGTGCCAGCAGTGAAGGTATTCCAGGGGAAAATTCACCCCTCCACTTT. Translated: CASSEGIPGENSPLHF.

The chain has TRBV7-9 and TRBJ2-3, with 11 bases identical to TRBD1. The germline V gene has CDR1 SEHNR and CDR2 FQNEAQ (reference sequence). The CDR3 is 16 amino acids. The junction had 7 bases not matched to a gene; V was cut back by 5 bases and J by 3 bases. This CDR3 is CASSLRTGGSTDTQYF. CDR3 sequence (DNA): TGTGCCAGCAGCCTTCGGACAGGGGGCTCGACAGATACGCAGTATTTT.

The chain carries TRBV18 and TRBJ1-5, with 10 bases lining up with TRBD1. J was trimmed by 2 bases and V by 3 bases; bases with no gene match: 7. In germline, CDR1 is KGHSH, CDR2 LQKENI. This CDR3 spans 17 amino acids. CDR3 in amino acids: CASSPARGTGGNQPQHF. CDR3 nucleotide sequence: TGTGCCAGCTCACCTGCTCGCGGGACAGGGGGCAATCAGCCCCAGCATTTT. Full variable domain (rest looked up from reference TRBV18 and TRBJ1-5): NAGVMQNPRHLVRRRGQEARLRCSPMKGHSHVYWYRQLPEEGLKFMVYLQKENIIDESGMPKERFSAEFPKEGPSILRIQQVVRGDSAAYFCASSPARGTGGNQPQHFGDGTRLSIL.

The V gene is TRBV12-5, the J gene TRBJ2-2; D perhaps matches TRBD1 (6 bases). The length of the CDR3 is 17 residues. V was clipped by 3 bases and J by 4 bases, with 18 bases between them. CDR1 and CDR2 from the germline V gene are LGHNT and FRNRAP. CDR3 residues: CASGFSPIKDSTGELFF. CDR3 bases: TGTGCTAGTGGTTTTAGCCCCATAAAGGACAGCACCGGGGAGCTGTTTTTT.

A few counts support this clone. The chain couples TRBV28 to TRBJ2-3; TRBD1 or TRBD2 may be the D gene (5 bases each). The V and J ends lost 3 bases and 2 bases respectively, with 12 bases between them. The length of the CDR3 is 15 residues. CDR1 MDHEN and CDR2 SYDVKM come from the germline V gene. The CDR3 bases are TGTGCCAGCAGTTTCGGGGACCTGTCCACAGATACGCAGTATTTT. Translated: CASSFGDLSTDTQYF.

Remarks on this clone: The same CDR3 arises from other DNA sequences in this sample as well. V usage is TRBV6-5 and J usage is TRBJ1-5; D unclear. The CDR3 runs to 13 residues. Germline lookup yields CDR1 MNHEY and CDR2 SVGAGI. The ends were cut back, 6 bases at V and 2 bases at J, with 8 bases in the middle. CDR3 residues: CASSSGGNQPQHF. CDR3 bases: TGTGCCAGCAGCTCTGGGGGCAATCAGCCCCAGCATTTT.

The chain joins TRBV12-3 or TRBV12-4 to TRBJ2-5; TRBD1 agrees at 9 bases. V shed 6 bases and J 7 bases; nucleotides not matched to a gene: 6. The CDR3 extends over 13 amino acids. CDR3 bases: TGTGCCAGCAGATCACAGGGGGCGCTGACCCAGTACTTC. The encoded protein is CASRSQGALTQYF.

The rearrangement joins TRBV29-1 to TRBJ1-1; D not certain. Trimming took 5 bases from V and 11 from J, leaving 21 bases between them. Per germline, CDR1 SQVTM and CDR2 ANQGSEA. The CDR3 extends over 13 amino acids. The CDR3, as DNA: TGCAGCGTTTGTTTGCAGGCGACGTGGGAGGCTTTCTTT. Protein: CSVCLQATWEAFF.

The chain links TRBV19 to TRBJ2-1; D uncertain. Germline values: CDR1 LNHDA, CDR2 SQIVND (reference sequence). This CDR3 has 14 amino acids. The V end was cut by 8 bases, the J end by 4 bases, with 15 bases between. CDR3 loop: CASGVAGGYNEQFF. The CDR3 region has the DNA TGTGCCAGTGGGGTGGCCGGTGGATACAATGAGCAGTTCTTC.

The rearrangement links TRBV7-8 to TRBJ1-5; D gene uncertain. The CDR3 has 13 residues. The V end was cut by 5 bases, the J end by 0 bases, with 5 bases between. Germline V gene data show CDR1 as SGHVS and CDR2 as FQNEAQ. CDR3 amino acids: CASSLNSNQPQHF. The CDR3 region has the DNA TGTGCCAGCAGCCTAAATAGCAATCAGCCCCAGCATTTT. The complete variable domain, with remaining parts taken from reference TRBV7-8 and TRBJ1-5, reads GAGVSQSPRYKVAKRGQDVALRCDPISGHVSLFWYQQALGQGPEFLTYFQNEAQLDKSGLPSDRFFAERPEGSVSTLKIQRTQQEDSAVYLCASSLNSNQPQHFGDGTRLSIL.

Comment on this clone: Other DNA sequences in the same sample also yield this CDR3. V and J are TRBV4-1 and TRBJ2-1; maybe TRBD2 (5 bases). The CDR3 loop spans 14 amino acids. Trimming cost V 3 bases and J 2 bases, with 8 bases left between them. Germline lookup yields CDR1 MGHRA and CDR2 YSYEKL. The CDR3, as DNA: TGCGCCAGCAGCCACGCGGGCCCCTACAATGAGCAGTTCTTC. Its translation is CASSHAGPYNEQFF.

The V gene is TRBV7-9, the J gene TRBJ1-2; the match to TRBD1 covers 8 bases. Losses at the gene ends were 5 bases for V and 3 bases for J; bases not matched to a gene: 5. Germline CDR1 is SEHNR and CDR2 is FQNEAQ (reference sequence). There are 14 residues in the CDR3. The CDR3 DNA is TGTGCCAGCAGCATGGACAGGGCCGACTATGGCTACACCTTC. Translated: CASSMDRADYGYTF.

The chain uses TRBV7-9 and TRBJ1-1; no clear D gene. CDR3 size: 12 residues. From germline, CDR1 is SEHNR and CDR2 FQNEAQ (reference sequence). Trimming shortened V by 1 base and J by 9 bases, and 9 bases separated the two germline ends. CDR3 loop: CASSLEVQKAFF. DNA of the CDR3: TGTGCCAGCAGCTTAGAGGTTCAAAAAGCTTTCTTT. The whole variable domain, filled in from reference TRBV7-9 and TRBJ1-1, reads DTGVSQNPRHKITKRGQNVTFRCDPISEHNRLYWYRQTLGQGPEFLTYFQNEAQLEKSRLLSDRFSAERPKGSFSTLEIQRTEQGDSAMYLCASSLEVQKAFFGQGTRLTVV.

The chain carries TRBV7-9 and TRBJ1-1; D remains ambiguous. The CDR3 length is 16 residues. V gave up 4 bases and J gave up 1 base, with 16 bases separating them. Germline CDR1 and CDR2: SEHNR and FQNEAQ (reference sequence). The CDR3 loop is CASSSDAGPANTEAFF. CDR3 nucleotides: TGTGCCAGCAGCTCTGACGCCGGACCGGCGAACACTGAAGCTTTCTTT.

The chain is built from TRBV6-5 and TRBJ2-7; 10 nucleotides align to TRBD2. V shed 7 bases and J 1 base; nucleotides not matched to a gene: 7. Germline-derived CDR1 and CDR2 are MNHEY and SVGAGI. CDR3 length: 15 amino acids. The CDR3 protein is CASTASGGESYEQYF. The CDR3 bases are TGTGCCAGCACGGCTAGCGGGGGAGAATCCTACGAGCAGTACTTC.

As concerns this clone: Other DNA sequences in this sample translate to the same CDR3. V gene TRBV7-2 combines with J gene TRBJ1-5, with no clear D. V was clipped by 1 base and J by 0 bases, with 4 bases between them. From germline, CDR1 is SGHTA and CDR2 FQGNSA. This CDR3 has 14 residues. This CDR3 reads CASSLGYSNQPQHF. The CDR3 DNA reads TGTGCCAGCAGCTTAGGTTATAGCAATCAGCCCCAGCATTTT. The whole variable domain, remainder taken from reference TRBV7-2 and TRBJ1-5, is GAGVSQSPSNKVTEKGKDVELRCDPISGHTALYWYRQSLGQGLEFLIYFQGNSAPDKSGLPSDRFSAERTGGSVSTLTIQRTQQEDSAVYLCASSLGYSNQPQHFGDGTRLSIL.